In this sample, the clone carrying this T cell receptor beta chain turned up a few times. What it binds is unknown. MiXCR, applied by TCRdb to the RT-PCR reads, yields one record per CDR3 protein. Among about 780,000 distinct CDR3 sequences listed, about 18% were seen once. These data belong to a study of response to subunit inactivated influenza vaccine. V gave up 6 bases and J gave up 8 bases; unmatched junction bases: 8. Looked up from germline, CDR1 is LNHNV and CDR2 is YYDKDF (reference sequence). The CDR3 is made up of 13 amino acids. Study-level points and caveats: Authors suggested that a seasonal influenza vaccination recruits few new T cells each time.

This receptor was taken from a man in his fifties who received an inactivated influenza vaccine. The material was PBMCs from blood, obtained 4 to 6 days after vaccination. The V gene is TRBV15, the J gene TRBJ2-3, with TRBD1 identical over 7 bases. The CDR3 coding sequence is TGTGCCACCAGTACGACAGGGATGGGTACGCAGTATTTT. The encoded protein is CATSTTGMGTQYF.